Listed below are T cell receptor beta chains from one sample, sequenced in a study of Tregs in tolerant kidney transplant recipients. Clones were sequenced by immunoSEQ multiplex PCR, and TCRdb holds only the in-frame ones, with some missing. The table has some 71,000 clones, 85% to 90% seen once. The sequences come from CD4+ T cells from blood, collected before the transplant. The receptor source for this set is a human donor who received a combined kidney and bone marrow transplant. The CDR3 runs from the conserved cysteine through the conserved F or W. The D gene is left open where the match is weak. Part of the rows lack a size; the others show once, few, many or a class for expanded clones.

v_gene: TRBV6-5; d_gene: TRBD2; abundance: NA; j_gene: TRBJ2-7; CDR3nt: TGTGCCAGCAGTTACTCGTACGGGAGGCGGACCGAGCAGTACTTC; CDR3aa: CASSYSYGRRTEQYF
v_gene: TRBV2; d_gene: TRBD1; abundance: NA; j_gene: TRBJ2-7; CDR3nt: TGTGCCAGCAGTGCCTGGACAGGAACCTACGAGCAGTACTTC; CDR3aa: CASSAWTGTYEQYF
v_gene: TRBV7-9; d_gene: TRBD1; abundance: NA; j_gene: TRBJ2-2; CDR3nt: TGTGCCAGCAGCCCAGACAGGGCATCCGGGGAGCTGTTTTTT; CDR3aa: CASSPDRASGELFF
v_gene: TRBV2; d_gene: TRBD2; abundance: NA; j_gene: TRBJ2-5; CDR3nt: TGTGCCAGCGAAGGACTAGCGGGGTTCCAAGAGACCCAGTACTTC; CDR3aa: CASEGLAGFQETQYF
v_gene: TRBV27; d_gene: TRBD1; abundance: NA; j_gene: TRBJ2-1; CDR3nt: TGTGCCAGCAGTTTAGAGGGACAGGGGGAAACCTACAATGAGCAGTTCTTC; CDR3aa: CASSLEGQGETYNEQFF
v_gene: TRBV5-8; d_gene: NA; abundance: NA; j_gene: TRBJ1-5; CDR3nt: TGTGCCAGCAGCTCGGGACTTTATAGCAATCAGCCCCAGCATTTT; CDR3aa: CASSSGLYSNQPQHF
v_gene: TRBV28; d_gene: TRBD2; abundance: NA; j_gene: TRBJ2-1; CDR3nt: TGTGCCAGCAGCCCTGTGGGACTAGCGAAGCAGTTCTTC; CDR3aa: CASSPVGLAKQFF
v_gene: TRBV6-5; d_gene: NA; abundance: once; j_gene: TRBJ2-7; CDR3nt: TGTGCCAGCAGCGCCCAGGGGAGCTCCTACGAGCAGTACTTC; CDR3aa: CASSAQGSSYEQYF
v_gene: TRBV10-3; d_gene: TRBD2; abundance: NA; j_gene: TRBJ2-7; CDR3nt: TGTGCCACCGTCGGGACTAACAACTACGAGCAGTACTTC; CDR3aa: CATVGTNNYEQYF
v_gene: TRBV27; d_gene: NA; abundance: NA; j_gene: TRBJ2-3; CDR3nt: TGTGCCAGCAGTCGCGACTCTGCCGGTACGCAGTATTTT; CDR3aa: CASSRDSAGTQYF
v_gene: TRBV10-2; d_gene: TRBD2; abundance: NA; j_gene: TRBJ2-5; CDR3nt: TGCGCCAGCAGTGAGCCTACTCGACTAGCGGGAGGGCCGTATGAGACCCAGTACTTC; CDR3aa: CASSEPTRLAGGPYETQYF
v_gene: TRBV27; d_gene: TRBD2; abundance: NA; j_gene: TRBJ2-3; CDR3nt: TGTGCCAGCAGTACGGAAGGACTAGCGGGAGAGGAGTATGCAGATACGCAGTATTTT; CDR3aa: CASSTEGLAGEEYADTQYF
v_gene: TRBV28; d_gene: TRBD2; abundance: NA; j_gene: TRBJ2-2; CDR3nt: TGTGCCAGCAGTGGCATAGCGGGTCGAACAACCGGGGAGCTGTTTTTT; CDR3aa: CASSGIAGRTTGELFF
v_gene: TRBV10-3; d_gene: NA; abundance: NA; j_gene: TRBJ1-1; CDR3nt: TGTGCCATCAGTGAGTTTCTCCAGGGTGCGAACACTGAAGCTTTCTTT; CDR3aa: CAISEFLQGANTEAFF
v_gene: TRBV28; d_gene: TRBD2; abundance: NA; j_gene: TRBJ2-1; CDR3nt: TGTGCCAGCAGTTTAGCGGGAGGAGATTTAATTCCCCCTTCCTACAATGAGCAGTTCTTC; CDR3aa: CASSLAGGDLIPPSYNEQFF
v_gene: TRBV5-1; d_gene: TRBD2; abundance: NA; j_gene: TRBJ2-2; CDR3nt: TGCGCCAGCAGCCCGGGACTAGCGGGAGAAGCCGGGGAGCTGTTTTTT; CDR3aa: CASSPGLAGEAGELFF
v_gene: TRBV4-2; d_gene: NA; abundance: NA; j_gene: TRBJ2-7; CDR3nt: TGTGCCAGCAGCCAAGGGTCAGGGTTGTACGAGCAGTACTTC; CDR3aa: CASSQGSGLYEQYF
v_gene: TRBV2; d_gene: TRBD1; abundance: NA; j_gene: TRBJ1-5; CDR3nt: TGTGCCAGCAGTGGATACGGGACAGGGGGTCAGCCCCAGCATTTT; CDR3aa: CASSGYGTGGQPQHF
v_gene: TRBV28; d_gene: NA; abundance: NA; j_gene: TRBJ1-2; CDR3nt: TGTGCCAGCAGTGAGACAATCGACTATGGCTACACCTTC; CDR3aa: CASSETIDYGYTF
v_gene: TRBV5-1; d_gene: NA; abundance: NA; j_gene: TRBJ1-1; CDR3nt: TGCGCCAGCAGCTGGGGGAGGGGGTTGCAAGGTGAAGCTTTCTTT; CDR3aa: CASSWGRGLQGEAFF
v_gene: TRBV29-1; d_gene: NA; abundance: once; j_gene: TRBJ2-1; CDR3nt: TGCAGCGTTGAAGAGGTTGAGCACTACAATGAGCAGTTCTTC; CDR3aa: CSVEEVEHYNEQFF
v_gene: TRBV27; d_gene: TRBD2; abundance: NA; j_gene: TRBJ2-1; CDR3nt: TGTGCCAGCAGTCCTAGGACTAGCGGGAGTAATGAGCAGTTCTTC; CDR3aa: CASSPRTSGSNEQFF
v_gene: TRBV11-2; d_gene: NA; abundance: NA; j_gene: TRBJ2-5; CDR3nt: TGTGCCAGCAGCCAGGACTACCAAGAGACCCAGTACTTC; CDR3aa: CASSQDYQETQYF
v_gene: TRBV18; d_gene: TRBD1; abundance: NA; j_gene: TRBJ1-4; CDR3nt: TGTGCCAGCTCCCCGGACAGGGCCAAAAATGAAAAACTGTTTTTT; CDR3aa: CASSPDRAKNEKLFF
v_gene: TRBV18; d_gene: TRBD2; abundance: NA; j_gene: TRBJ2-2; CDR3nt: TGTGCCAGCTCACCAGGGACTAGCGGGAGTTACAGCGGGGAGCTGTTTTTT; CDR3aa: CASSPGTSGSYSGELFF
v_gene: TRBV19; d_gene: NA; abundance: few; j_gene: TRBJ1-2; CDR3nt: TGTGCCAGTCGAGGACTGAGCTATGGCTACACCTTC; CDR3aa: CASRGLSYGYTF
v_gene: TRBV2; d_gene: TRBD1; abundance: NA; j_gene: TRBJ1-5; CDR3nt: TGTGCCAGCAGTGAACTGCAGGGGGCGAATCAGCCCCAGCATTTT; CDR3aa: CASSELQGANQPQHF
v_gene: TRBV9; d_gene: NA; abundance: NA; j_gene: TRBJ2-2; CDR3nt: TGTGCCAGCAGCGCCCGCCGGGTTGGGAACACCGGGGAGCTGTTTTTT; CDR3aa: CASSARRVGNTGELFF
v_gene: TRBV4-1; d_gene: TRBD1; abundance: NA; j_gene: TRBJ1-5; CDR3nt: TGCGCCAGCAGCGGACGACAGGGGCCAGCTAGCAATCAGCCCCAGCATTTT; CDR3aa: CASSGRQGPASNQPQHF
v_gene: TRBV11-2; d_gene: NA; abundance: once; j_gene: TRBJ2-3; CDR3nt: TGTGCCAGCAGCTTCGGTAGCGAAACTAGCACAGATACGCAGTATTTT; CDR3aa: CASSFGSETSTDTQYF
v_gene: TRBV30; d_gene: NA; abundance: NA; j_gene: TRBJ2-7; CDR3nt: TGTGCCTGGAGTGTCGGGAGCTACGAGCAGTACTTC; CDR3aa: CAWSVGSYEQYF
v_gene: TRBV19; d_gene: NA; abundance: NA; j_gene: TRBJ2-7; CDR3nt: TGTGCCAGTAGTATGGCCCAGGGATACGAGCAGTACTTC; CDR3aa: CASSMAQGYEQYF
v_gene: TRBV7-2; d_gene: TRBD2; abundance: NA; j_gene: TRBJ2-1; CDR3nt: TGTGCCAGCAGCTTAGGGACTAGCGCCTACAATGAGCAGTTCTTC; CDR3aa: CASSLGTSAYNEQFF
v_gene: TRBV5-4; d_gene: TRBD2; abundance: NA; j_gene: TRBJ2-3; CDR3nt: TGTGCCAGCAGCCGGGGGGGAACTAGCACAGATACGCAGTATTTT; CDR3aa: CASSRGGTSTDTQYF
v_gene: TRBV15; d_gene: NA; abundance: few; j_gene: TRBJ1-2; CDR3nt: TGTGCCACCAGCAGAGGGGCCCTCTATGGCTACACCTTC; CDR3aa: CATSRGALYGYTF
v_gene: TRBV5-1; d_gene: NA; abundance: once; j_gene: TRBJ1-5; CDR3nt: TGCGCCAGCAGCTTCGACGGGGGGCAGCCCCAGCATTTT; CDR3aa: CASSFDGGQPQHF
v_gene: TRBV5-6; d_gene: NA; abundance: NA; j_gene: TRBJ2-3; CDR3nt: TGTGCCAGCAGCGTCGGGGGAAATACGCAGTATTTT; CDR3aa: CASSVGGNTQYF
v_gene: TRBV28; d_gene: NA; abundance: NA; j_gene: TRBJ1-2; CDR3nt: TGTGCCAGCAACCCCCAGGGAAGCTCCTATGGCTACACCTTC; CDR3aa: CASNPQGSSYGYTF
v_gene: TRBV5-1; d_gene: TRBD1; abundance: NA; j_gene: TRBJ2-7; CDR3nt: TGCGCCACTAGTACCGGGACAGGGGGCCTCGAGCAGTACTTC; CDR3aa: CATSTGTGGLEQYF
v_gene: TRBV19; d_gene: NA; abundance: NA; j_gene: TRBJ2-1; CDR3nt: TGTGCCAGTAGTCGACAGCCTTACAATGAGCAGTTCTTC; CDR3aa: CASSRQPYNEQFF